Listed below are T cell receptor beta chains from one sample, sequenced in a study of CD8 T cells in ankylosing spondylitis. Using its own MiXCR run on the 5' RACE reads, TCRdb lists one record per CDR3 protein. The sample has roughly 440,000 distinct CDR3 sequences; approximately 17% are singletons. Sequencing was carried out using blood, either unsorted or a sorted T cell fraction (not recorded which). The receptor source for this set is a male donor with ankylosing spondylitis. Each CDR3 is given with its conserved first and last residue. Each record gives: J gene, clone size, D gene, V gene, CDR3 DNA, CDR3 protein. D genes are given only for firm matches. Clone size, where shown, is once, few, many, or a class for clones that have expanded.

TRBJ2-7 | - | - | TRBV6-5 | TGTGCCAGCAGTTACTCGATAGGGGACCGCTCCTACGAGCAGTACTTC | CASSYSIGDRSYEQYF
TRBJ2-1 | - | - | TRBV2 | TGTGCCAGCAGTGGACAGGATCTGGCTAGCAATGAGCAGTTCTTC | CASSGQDLASNEQFF
TRBJ2-1 | - | TRBD2 | TRBV12-3/TRBV12-4 | TGTGCCAGCAGTTCGGGACTAGCGCCCTTCAATGAGCAGTTCTTC | CASSSGLAPFNEQFF
TRBJ1-2 | - | TRBD1 | TRBV7-9 | TGTGCCAGCAGCTCCTCCGGGACAGGGGCCTATGGCTACACCTTC | CASSSSGTGAYGYTF
TRBJ2-7 | - | TRBD2 | TRBV5-1 | TGCGCCAGCAGCTTAAGGCGGGGGTACGAGCAGTACTTC | CASSLRRGYEQYF
TRBJ2-2 | - | - | TRBV24-1 | TGTGCCACCAGCGGGACGACCACCAGGGAGCTGTTTTTT | CATSGTTTRELFF
TRBJ2-1 | many | TRBD2 | TRBV12-3/TRBV12-4 | TGTGCCAGCCGACTAGCGGTCTACAATGAGCAGTTCTTC | CASRLAVYNEQFF
TRBJ2-3 | - | - | TRBV5-1 | TGCGCCAGCAGCCCGGACAGTAGGGGAGACACGCAGTATTTT | CASSPDSRGDTQYF
TRBJ2-1 | - | - | TRBV11-2 | TGTGCCAGCAGCGTAAGCCGGGCCGGGACTTTCAGCTCCTACAATGAGCAGTTCTTC | CASSVSRAGTFSSYNEQFF
TRBJ2-3 | - | TRBD1 | TRBV6-2/TRBV6-3 | TGTGCCAGCCAACAGGGGGCGACGCAGTATTTT | CASQQGATQYF
TRBJ2-7 | - | - | TRBV20-1 | TGCAGTGCTACCCCCTTATTCAATAACGGGTACGAGCAGTACTTC | CSATPLFNNGYEQYF
TRBJ2-5 | few | TRBD2 | TRBV4-1 | TGCGCCAGCAGCCAAGATCCCCCCGGACTAGCGGGGGCCCAAGAGACCCAGTACTTC | CASSQDPPGLAGAQETQYF
TRBJ2-2 | few | - | TRBV9 | TGTGCCAGCAGCGTACGAGGGAACGATCGGGCCGGGGAGCTGTTTTTT | CASSVRGNDRAGELFF
TRBJ1-6 | - | - | TRBV15 | TGTGCCACCAGCAGAGATCCGCCAGGCACTAATTCACCCCTCCACTTT | CATSRDPPGTNSPLHF
TRBJ1-1 | many | - | TRBV12-3/TRBV12-4 | TGTGCCAGCAGTTTTGTGGGCAAAGCTTTCTTT | CASSFVGKAFF
TRBJ2-3 | few | TRBD2 | TRBV12-3/TRBV12-4 | TGTGCCAGCATTCTAGGACTAGCGGGAGTAGATACGCAGTATTTT | CASILGLAGVDTQYF
TRBJ1-2 | - | - | TRBV5-1 | TGCGCCAGCAGCTCTACCCGGGACGGACTTCCTGGCTACACCTTC | CASSSTRDGLPGYTF
TRBJ1-1 | few | - | TRBV7-2 | TGTGCCAGCAGCCCTAGAGAGGGAAAGGGAACTGAAGCTTTCTTT | CASSPREGKGTEAFF
TRBJ2-7 | - | TRBD2 | TRBV4-2 | TGTGCCAGCAGCCAGGGACTAGCGGGAGGTGCGTACGAGCAGTACTTC | CASSQGLAGGAYEQYF
TRBJ2-1 | few | TRBD2 | TRBV2 | TGTGCCAGCACCAGCGGGGGGAACAATGAGCAGTTCTTC | CASTSGGNNEQFF
TRBJ2-3 | - | TRBD2 | TRBV20-1 | TGCAGTGCTAGCGTTAGCGGGAGGGTGGATACGCAGTATTTT | CSASVSGRVDTQYF
TRBJ1-2 | many | - | TRBV20-1 | TGCAGTGCTGCAACTCCCCCCCAGGGAGGGTATGGCTACACCTTC | CSAATPPQGGYGYTF
TRBJ2-7 | - | - | TRBV20-1 | TGCAGTGCTACGCTCCGGGGCTACGAGCAGTACTTC | CSATLRGYEQYF
TRBJ2-7 | - | - | TRBV18 | TGTGCCAGCTCACAAACAGGGTCCCCGGGAGAGCAGTACTTC | CASSQTGSPGEQYF
TRBJ2-5 | once | TRBD1 | TRBV3-1 | TGTGCCAGCAGCCGGGGACAGGGCAAAGAGACCCAGTACTTC | CASSRGQGKETQYF
TRBJ2-3 | many | TRBD2 | TRBV7-8 | TGTGCCAGCAGCTTGGGATCGGGGGGGAATACGCAGTATTTT | CASSLGSGGNTQYF
TRBJ2-1 | - | TRBD2 | TRBV5-4 | TGTGCCAGCAGCTTGGTCGGTAGCGGGAGATGGAATGAGCAGTTCTTC | CASSLVGSGRWNEQFF
TRBJ2-3 | - | - | TRBV30 | TGTGCCTGGCGCACGACGAGTACGCAGTATTTT | CAWRTTSTQYF
TRBJ2-1 | - | - | TRBV5-1 | TGCGCCAGCAGCTTGGTTGCTGCGCTTCGGTTCTTC | CASSLVAALRFF
TRBJ1-1 | few | TRBD1 | TRBV5-5 | TGTGCCAGCAGCCCGACCCCGGACAGGAATGAAGCTTTCTTT | CASSPTPDRNEAFF
TRBJ2-3 | few | TRBD2 | TRBV7-2 | TGTGCCAGCAGCTTAGTTGGTAGCGGGATCGCAGATACGCAGTATTTT | CASSLVGSGIADTQYF
TRBJ2-7 | - | TRBD1 | TRBV12-3/TRBV12-4 | TGTGCCAGCAGGGGGATTGGACAGGGCTACGAGCAGTACTTC | CASRGIGQGYEQYF
TRBJ2-7 | - | - | TRBV29-1 | TGCAGCGTTGAGGGCACAGTCGAGCAGTACTTC | CSVEGTVEQYF
TRBJ2-1 | few | TRBD2 | TRBV20-1 | TGCAGTGCTAGAGGGGGACTAGCGGGAGTCAATGAGCAGTTCTTC | CSARGGLAGVNEQFF
TRBJ1-5 | - | TRBD1 | TRBV12-3/TRBV12-4 | TGTGCCAGCAGCGGGACAGGGCCCAGGGCTCAGCCCCAGCATTTT | CASSGTGPRAQPQHF
TRBJ2-2 | - | TRBD1 | TRBV11-2 | TGTGCCAGCAGCTCGGACAGGGAAAAGGCCGGGGAGCTGTTTTTT | CASSSDREKAGELFF
TRBJ1-1 | few | - | TRBV4-2 | TGTGCCAGCAGCCAAGAAGGTCTTTTGACTGAAGCTTTCTTT | CASSQEGLLTEAFF
TRBJ2-3 | many | - | TRBV5-1 | TGCGCCAGCAGCCCGCTTGACACAGATACGCAGTATTTT | CASSPLDTDTQYF
TRBJ1-2 | - | - | TRBV24-1 | TGTGCCACCAGTGAGCCGGACAGCTCCTTCTCCTTCTACACCTTC | CATSEPDSSFSFYTF
TRBJ1-2 | few | TRBD1 | TRBV20-1 | TGCAGTGCTACCAGACAGGGGCCTACTGGCTACACCTTC | CSATRQGPTGYTF
TRBJ2-3 | few | TRBD1 | TRBV29-1 | TGCAGCGTCGGTGGACAGGGCACAGATACGCAGTATTTT | CSVGGQGTDTQYF
TRBJ1-4 | once | - | TRBV7-2 | TGTGCCAGCAGCTTAGTGGGGTTCAGTGAAAAACTGTTTTTT | CASSLVGFSEKLFF
TRBJ1-1 | - | - | TRBV2 | TGTGCCAGCCGACTCGATTCCGGTGGAGCTTTCTTT | CASRLDSGGAFF
TRBJ2-7 | - | TRBD2 | TRBV18 | TGTGCCAGCTCACCAGGGCGGGAGCTCGAGCAGTACTTC | CASSPGRELEQYF
TRBJ1-2 | - | TRBD1 | TRBV4-1 | TGCGCCAGCAGCCAAGATCCAGGGGGCGGGGGCGGCTACACCTTC | CASSQDPGGGGGYTF
TRBJ1-5 | few | - | TRBV18 | TGTGCCAGCAGTCAGGGGATGAATCAGCCCCAGCATTTT | CASSQGMNQPQHF
TRBJ1-1 | - | - | TRBV18 | TGTGCCAGCTCACCTCACACAGAGAACACTGAAGCTTTCTTT | CASSPHTENTEAFF
TRBJ1-2 | few | - | TRBV19 | TGTGCCAGTAAAGAAACAGGGACCTATGGCTACACCTTC | CASKETGTYGYTF
TRBJ2-2 | - | TRBD2 | TRBV6-2/TRBV6-3 | TGTGCCGGAGGGGTTAGCGGGAAATTCGCGAACACCGGGGAGCTGTTTTTT | CAGGVSGKFANTGELFF
TRBJ1-6 | - | TRBD1 | TRBV20-1 | TGCAGTGCTCACCCGACAGGGTATAATTCACCCCTCCACTTT | CSAHPTGYNSPLHF
TRBJ1-5 | many | - | TRBV24-1 | TGTGCCACCAGTTACAGAGCCGATCAGCCCCAGCATTTT | CATSYRADQPQHF
TRBJ1-2 | - | - | TRBV5-1 | TGCGCCAGCAGCTCGGGACGGCCGAGCAACTATGGCTACACCTTC | CASSSGRPSNYGYTF
TRBJ2-1 | few | - | TRBV18 | TGTGCCAGCTCACCGGACCAGCGCGGCTACAATGAGCAGTTCTTC | CASSPDQRGYNEQFF
TRBJ1-1 | few | TRBD1 | TRBV18 | TGTGCCAGCTCACCATGGGAGGGGGCAGTGAGCACTGAAGCTTTCTTT | CASSPWEGAVSTEAFF
TRBJ2-7 | - | - | TRBV2 | TGTGCCAGCAGACCCGACTACATCGAGCAGTACTTC | CASRPDYIEQYF
TRBJ2-1 | - | TRBD2 | TRBV5-1 | TGCGCCAGCAGCCCTACTAGCGGGAGCTCCTACAATGAGCAGTTCTTC | CASSPTSGSSYNEQFF